The 9 T cell receptor beta chains listed next were all sequenced from one sample in a study of spatial heterogeneity in lung cancer (dated by TCRdb to between 2018 and 2021). The protocol used for the library was 5' RACE. The run used a NextSeq 500. Using fastp trimming at Q25 and MiXCR clonotype assembly, TCRdb reanalyzed the public sequencing data and kept in-frame beta chains. One record per CDR3 amino acid sequence lists the most common genes and DNA. For this sample the table gives around 4,000 distinct CDR3 sequences, of which around a fifth were detected only once. Jointly, the top ten make up roughly 20% of the sample. The time point label corresponds to: sample taken at primary tumor resection. Whole RNA extracted from tumor and nontumor lung tissue, or from cryopreserved PBMC samples, was used for TCR sequencing without cell sorting. The sample here was normal lung tissue next to the tumor, taken at surgery. These receptors all stem from a female donor with early-stage non-small cell lung cancer.

The sample holds many counts of this clonotype. This beta chain slipped into a library made for alpha chains as a stray read, so its size is not meaningful. This chain connects TRBV6-2 or TRBV6-3 to TRBJ2-1, with TRBD2 matching 10 bases. The CDR3 is 19 residues long. Germline V gene lookup returns CDR1 MNHEY and CDR2 SVGEGT. With 6 bases clipped from V and 1 base from J, the junction kept 15 bases outside the gene matches. CDR3 nucleotide sequence: TGTGCCAGCAGAGAGCTGGGACTAGCGCCGTCGAGGTCCTACAATGAGCAGTTCTTC. Protein product: CASRELGLAPSRSYNEQFF.

Judged by abundance, this clonotype is medium-sized. This beta chain was picked up by a library intended for alpha chains and is off target, so its count carries little meaning. The rearrangement links TRBV18 to TRBJ2-5, with D tentatively TRBD2 (6 bases). CDR1 is KGHSH, CDR2 LQKENI, per germline. This CDR3 comprises 13 residues. Trimming removed 3 bases at V and 4 bases at J, with 9 bases between. The CDR3 spells CASSPRGGETQYF. The CDR3 coding sequence is TGTGCCAGCTCACCCCGGGGAGGAGAGACCCAGTACTTC.

This clonotype came up many times. This beta chain is an unintended read in a library built for alpha chains; its size means little. The chain joins TRBV3-1 to TRBJ1-1, with TRBD1 identical over 7 bases. The CDR3 totals 13 residues. Trimming cost V 1 base and J 7 bases; bases outside gene matches: 3. The germline V gene encodes CDR1 LGHDT and CDR2 YNNKEL (reference sequence). CDR3 amino acids: CASSQGQGLEAFF. The CDR3 DNA reads TGTGCCAGCAGCCAAGGACAGGGACTTGAAGCTTTCTTT.

This clonotype was observed a handful of times. This beta chain came through as a stray read in a library set up for alpha chains, and its size says little. The V and J genes are TRBV7-6 and TRBJ2-7, with D perhaps matching TRBD1 or TRBD2 (5 bases each). Germline CDR1 is SGHVS and CDR2 is FNYEAQ. V shed 5 bases and J shed 7 bases, with 18 bases lying between them. The CDR3 is made up of 14 amino acids. CDR3 sequence reads: CASSIDEGSLEQYF. DNA of the CDR3: TGTGCCAGCAGCATCGACGAGGGGAGTTTAGAGCAGTACTTC.

This clonotype is termed medium-sized (0.01 to 0.1%). Within a library made for alpha chains, this beta chain is off target, and its count is uninformative. V usage is TRBV7-6 and J usage is TRBJ2-5, with 10 bases matching TRBD1. This CDR3 has 15 residues. The V and J ends lost 8 bases and 1 base, in that order; junction bases with no gene match: 7. CDR1 is SGHVS and CDR2 is FNYEAQ in the germline V gene. DNA of the CDR3: TGTGCCAGCGAGCTAGGACAGGGGGGCCAAGAGACCCAGTACTTC. Translated: CASELGQGGQETQYF.

This clonotype is medium-sized within its sample. The library was designed around alpha chains, so this beta chain is a stray read whose abundance carries little weight. The chain has TRBV27 and TRBJ2-7; TRBD2 agrees at 7 bases. The germline CDR1 and CDR2 sequences are MNHEY and SMNVEV (reference sequence). This CDR3 has 15 residues. Losses at the gene ends were 5 bases for V and 4 bases for J; bases not matched to a gene: 11. Here the CDR3 reads CASSPTLADPYEQYF. The CDR3 bases are TGTGCCAGCAGTCCGACCCTAGCGGATCCTTACGAGCAGTACTTC.

Within the sample, this clonotype is medium-sized. As an off-target read in a library built for alpha chains, this beta chain has a frequency of little significance. The chain combines TRBV4-2 with TRBJ2-1, with no clear D. The V end was cut by 1 base, the J end by 0 bases, with 10 bases between. The CDR3 sequence is 16 residues long. Per germline, CDR1 LGHNA and CDR2 YNFKEQ. CDR3: CASSQGDLSSYNEQFF. The DNA of the CDR3 is TGTGCCAGCAGCCAAGGAGACCTAAGCTCCTACAATGAGCAGTTCTTC.

This clonotype is medium-sized. This beta chain is an off-target read within a library intended for alpha chains, so its frequency means little. J is TRBJ2-1 and V is TRBV20-1; 9 bases agree with TRBD1. V lost 5 bases to trimming and J lost 2 bases; unmatched junction nucleotides: 4. CDR1 and CDR2 from the germline V gene are DFQATT and SNEGSKA (reference sequence). This CDR3 comprises 14 residues. The CDR3 loop reads CSAGTGMAYNEQFF. The CDR3 nucleotides are TGCAGTGCTGGGACAGGGATGGCCTACAATGAGCAGTTCTTC.

This clonotype qualifies as medium-sized (0.01 to 0.1%). Because this beta chain is a stray read in a library intended to capture alpha chains, its abundance should not be given much weight. The chain is built from TRBV5-6 and TRBJ2-1, with D tentatively TRBD2 (6 bases). Germline CDR1 SGHDT, CDR2 YYEEEE. Trimming took 2 bases from V and 2 from J, leaving 14 bases between them. This CDR3 contains 16 residues. The CDR3 is CASSFRGTKPYNEQFF. CDR3 bases: TGTGCCAGCAGCTTTCGGGGGACCAAACCCTACAATGAGCAGTTCTTC.